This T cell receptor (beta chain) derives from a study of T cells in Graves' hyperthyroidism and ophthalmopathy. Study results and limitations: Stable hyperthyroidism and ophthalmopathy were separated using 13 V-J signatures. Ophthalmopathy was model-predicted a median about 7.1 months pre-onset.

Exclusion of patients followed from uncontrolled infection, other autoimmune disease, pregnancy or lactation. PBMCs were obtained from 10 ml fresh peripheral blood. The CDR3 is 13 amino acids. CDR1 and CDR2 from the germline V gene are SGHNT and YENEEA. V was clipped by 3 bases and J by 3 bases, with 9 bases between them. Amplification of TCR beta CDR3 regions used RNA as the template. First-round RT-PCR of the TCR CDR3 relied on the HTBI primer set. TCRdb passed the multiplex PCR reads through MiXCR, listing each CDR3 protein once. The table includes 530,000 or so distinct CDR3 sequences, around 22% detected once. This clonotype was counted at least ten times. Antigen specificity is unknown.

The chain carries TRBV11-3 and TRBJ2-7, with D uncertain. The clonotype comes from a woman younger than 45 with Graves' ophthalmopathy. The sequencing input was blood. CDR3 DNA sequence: TGTGCCAGCAGCTTTGGGCTGAACTACGAGCAGTACTTC. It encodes CASSFGLNYEQYF.